The source of this T cell receptor beta chain is a study of Ad26.COV2.S vaccination and SARS-CoV-2 variants. Study-level findings and limits: Ad26.COV2.S recipients had broader spike-specific TCRs (P = 0.0014).

V was cut by 0 bases and J by 6 bases, with 15 bases left in between. The germline V gene has CDR1 MNHEY and CDR2 SMNVEV (reference sequence). This CDR3 has 15 amino acids. Regarding treatment: some 19 received Ad26.COV2.S at low or high dose, single or two shots; roughly five received placebo; per-sample allocation not given. Day 63 after the first injection of vaccine or placebo was the sampling time. This adult donor, from Boston, was 18-55 years old. As regards this clone: Its cognate antigen is unknown.

Sequenced by immunoSEQ multiplex PCR; TCRdb stores in-frame clones only, minus some. Here the sample spans a few hundred thousand clones, approximately 90% being singletons. The chain employs TRBV27 and TRBJ2-7; tentative D call: TRBD2 (6 bases). The source of this sequence is a person aged 18-65 years who received the Ad26.COV2.S COVID-19 vaccine or a placebo. Specimen: peripheral blood, collected in a trial of Ad26.COV2.S vaccine versus placebo. The CDR3 loop reads CASSLSVAGLSEQYF. CDR3 bases: TGTGCCAGCAGTTTATCGGTGGCGGGATTAAGCGAGCAGTACTTC.